The next 28 T cell receptor delta chains were all read from a single sample in a study of gamma-delta chains in newborns, infants, children. TCRdb redid clone calling on the reads using CATT. The repertoire holds about 2,300 delta-chain clones, with 6.5% to 8% as singletons. Sequencing was carried out using blood. The receptors come from a child who was a newborn, infant or young child, either healthy, febrile or measles-vaccinated (not recorded which).

V is TRDV2 and J is TRDJ1; 7 bases map to TRDD3. CDR3 length equals 15 residues. Germline V gene data show CDR1 as GEAIGNYY and CDR2 as EKD. Trimming removed 0 bases from V and 9 bases from J; junction bases left unmatched: 12. CDR3 protein: CACDTLGAKTGELIF. CDR3 coding DNA: TGTGCCTGTGACACCCTGGGGGCCAAAACCGGTGAACTCATCTTT.

This clone appeared a few times. TCRdb's protein, taken from a much larger clone, differs from this DNA's translation at residue 13, likely owing to a read error; the protein displayed comes from the DNA. The chain recombines TRDV2 with TRDJ3; 10 bases map to TRDD3. Germline values: CDR1 GEAIGNYY, CDR2 EKD. The CDR3 has 19 residues. In DNA, the CDR3 is TGTGCCTGTGACTCACTGGGGGATTCTAGCTCCTGGGGCACCCGACAGATGTTTTTC. Translated: CACDSLGDSSSWGTRQMFF.

Remarks on this clone: The mismatch at residue 11 between this DNA's translation and the TCRdb protein of a much larger clone likely reflects a read error; the protein shown is translated from the DNA. This sequence joins TRDV1 and TRDJ1; 8 nucleotides align to TRDD3. This CDR3 has 16 amino acids. Germline CDR1 reads TSWWSYY; CDR2 reads QGS. Trimming took 1 base from V and 9 from J; bases not matched to a gene: 13. The CDR3 spells CALGEQDRGIAGQLIF. The CDR3 DNA reads TGTGCTCTTGGGGAACAGGATCGGGGGATAGCGGGGCAACTCATCTTT.

A few counts support this clone. This may arise from a read error, as a much more abundant clone is one base away. The CDR3 loop reads CACDRLGDSWDTRQMFF. The DNA of the CDR3 is TGTGCCTGTGACAGACTGGGGGACTCCTGGGACACCCGACAGATGTTTTTC. V and J are TRDV2 and TRDJ3; 9 bases map to TRDD3. V dropped 2 bases and J dropped 0; count of bases not matched to a gene: 1. CDR1 is GEAIGNYY and CDR2 is EKD in the germline V gene. The CDR3 spans 17 residues.

As regards this clone: Since a far larger clone is one base different, this is likely a read error. The identical CDR3 is also encoded by other nucleotide sequences in the sample. This chain joins TRDV2 and TRDJ3, with D maybe TRDD3 (5 bases). This CDR3 comprises 19 residues. From germline, CDR1 is GEAIGNYY and CDR2 EKD. CDR3 coding DNA: TGTGCCTGTGACGCGATTACTGGATCAAAAGCCTGGGACACACGACAGATGTTTTTC. Translated, it gives CACDAITGSKAWDTRQMFF.

This clone was counted between two and nine times. This clone may be a read error of a much larger clone one base away. The chain joins TRDV1 to TRDJ1; possibly TRDD2 for D (7 bases). The CDR3 has 22 residues. Germline CDR1 and CDR2: TSWWSYY and QGS. Trimming left V 3 bases short and J 5 bases short, with 37 bases between. CDR3 DNA sequence: TGTGCTCTTGGGGACGTCTACTTCCTAAGGAGCTCGTTTGGGGATCCACCTGATAAACTCATCTTT. Its protein product is CALGDVYFLRSSFGDPPDKLIF.

This clone has just a few counts. This likely came from a read error, as a far larger clone is one base away. The rearrangement joins TRDV2 to TRDJ3; 8 nucleotides match TRDD3. J was trimmed by 0 bases and V by 3 bases; bases with no gene match: 15. Germline-derived CDR1 and CDR2 are GEAIGNYY and EKD. The length of the CDR3 is 21 residues. CDR3: CACDAVLGAIPSSWDTRQMFF. CDR3 coding DNA: TGTGCCTGTGACGCCGTACTGGGGGCTATCCCCAGCTCCTGGGACACCCGACAGATGTTTTTC.

This clone appeared a few times. The protein TCRdb lists belongs to a much larger clone and differs from this DNA's translation at residue 4, which points to a read error; the protein shown is made from the DNA. The chain uses TRDV2 and TRDJ3; TRDD3 matches 8 bases. The CDR3 is 20 amino acids. The germline V gene has CDR1 GEAIGNYY and CDR2 EKD. The CDR3 sequence is CACNTVTGGSHSWDTRQMFF. CDR3 nucleotide sequence: TGTGCCTGTAACACCGTTACTGGGGGCTCTCACTCCTGGGACACCCGACAGATGTTTTTC.

The V and J genes are TRDV2 and TRDJ1; 8 bases are shared with TRDD3. Germline loops: CDR1 GEAIGNYY, CDR2 EKD. V shed 1 base and J 0 bases; nucleotides not matched to a gene: 3. This CDR3 contains 15 residues. The CDR3 coding sequence is TGTGCCTGTGACACTCTTGGGGGATACACCGATAAACTCATCTTT. It codes for CACDTLGGYTDKLIF.

This clone showed up just a few times. The protein given by TCRdb reflects a much larger clone and differs at residue 11 from this DNA's translation, likely from a read error; the protein shown is the DNA's translation. The chain is built from TRDV1 and TRDJ2, with a possible D match to TRDD2 (5 bases). The CDR3 is 18 amino acids. Per the germline V gene, CDR1 is TSWWSYY and CDR2 is QGS. The ends were cut back, 5 bases at V and 7 bases at J, with 26 bases in the middle. This chain's CDR3 is CALGSTFPLPLVLAQLFF. The CDR3 DNA reads TGTGCTCTTGGGTCGACGTTTCCTCTCCCATTGGTTCTAGCACAACTCTTCTTT.

About this clone itself: TCRdb has a much larger clone's protein, which differs at residue 16 from the translation of this DNA, likely because of a read error; what is shown is the protein translated from the DNA. The gene calls are TRDV2 and TRDJ3; TRDD3 might be the D (6 bases). CDR1 is GEAIGNYY, CDR2 EKD, per germline. CDR3 length equals 19 residues. The CDR3 DNA follows: TGTGCCTGTGACACCGTAGGCGGGATCGGGGACTGGGACACCCGAAAGATGTTTTTC. Encoded protein: CACDTVGGIGDWDTRKMFF.

This clone was seen only a few times. This DNA's translation and the protein TCRdb lists, from a much larger clone, do not match at residue 13, likely due to a read error; the protein shown is translated from the DNA. The chain has TRDV2 and TRDJ3; 10 bases map to TRDD3. Germline-derived CDR1 and CDR2 are GEAIGNYY and EKD. The CDR3 is made up of 19 amino acids. The CDR3 nucleotides are TGTGCCTGTGACTCACTGGGGGATTCTAGCTCCTGGTACACCCGACAGATGTTTTTC. Its translation: CACDSLGDSSSWYTRQMFF.

This clone turned up a few times. With only one base between it and a far larger clone, this is likely a read error. Other DNA sequences within the sample encode an identical CDR3. This chain joins TRDV2 and TRDJ3, with 9 nucleotides matching TRDD3. This CDR3 has 20 residues. Germline lookup yields CDR1 GEAIGNYY and CDR2 EKD. The CDR3 DNA reads TGTGCCTGTGACCGGACTGGGGGACACGACCCCTCCTGGGACACCCGGCAGATGTTTTTC. As protein: CACDRTGGHDPSWDTRQMFF.

In this sample, this clone turned up a few times. The protein given by TCRdb reflects a much larger clone and differs at residue 13 from this DNA's translation, likely from a read error; the protein shown is the DNA's translation. The rearrangement uses TRDV2 and TRDJ3, with 13 bases matching TRDD3. The germline V gene has CDR1 GEAIGNYY and CDR2 EKD. There are 18 residues in the CDR3. J gave up 12 bases and V 3 bases, and 13 bases lay outside the gene matches. CDR3 sequence: CACDPVLGDTGTCRQMFF. Here the CDR3 DNA reads TGTGCCTGTGACCCCGTACTGGGGGATACGGGGACTTGCCGACAGATGTTTTTC.

By sample fraction, this clone is medium-sized (0.01 to 0.1%). The chain uses TRDV1 and TRDJ1; D is perhaps TRDD2 (6 bases). V shed 0 bases and J shed 0 bases, with 29 bases lying between them. CDR1 and CDR2 from the germline V gene are TSWWSYY and QGS. CDR3 size: 22 residues. CDR3 nucleotide sequence: TGTGCTCTTGGGGAACTAACGTCCTACGCGACCCTGGGTGAGGGGTACACCGATAAACTCATCTTT. Residues: CALGELTSYATLGEGYTDKLIF.

A note on this clone: A far larger clone is a single base away, which makes a read error likely. The sample holds other DNA sequences that translate to the same CDR3. The chain couples TRDV2 to TRDJ3; 7 positions agree with TRDD3. This CDR3 contains 19 residues. Per germline, CDR1 GEAIGNYY and CDR2 EKD. The V and J ends lost 0 bases and 0 bases, in that order; junction bases with no gene match: 7. CDR3 DNA: TGTGCCTGTGACACCGTACTAGGGGATAGCTCCTGGGACACCCGACAGATGTTTTTC. Translation: CACDTVLGDSSWDTRQMFF.

This clone was seen only a few times. The TCRdb record carries a much larger clone's protein, which differs from this DNA's translation at residues 3 and 4; a read error is the likely cause, and the protein listed here is the DNA translation. The CDR3 DNA is TGTGCCAGTTACACCGTACTGGGGGATACCTGGGACACCCGACAGATGTTTTTC. Protein: CASYTVLGDTWDTRQMFF. The chain recombines TRDV2 with TRDJ3; 11 bases align to TRDD3. The CDR3 runs to 18 residues. The trim removed 9 bases at V and 2 bases at J, leaving 11 bases unmatched. Germline assignment: CDR1 GEAIGNYY and CDR2 EKD.

This clone has a handful of counts. TCRdb shows a much larger clone's protein in place of this DNA's translation, and the two differ at residue 6, likely through a read error; the protein shown is translated from the DNA. This CDR3 reads CACDTAEGSSWDTRQMFF. Here the CDR3 DNA reads TGTGCCTGTGACACCGCTGAGGGGAGCTCCTGGGACACCCGACAGATGTTTTTC. This chain joins TRDV2 and TRDJ3, with D perhaps TRDD3 (5 bases). The CDR3 has 18 residues. Germline V gene lookup returns CDR1 GEAIGNYY and CDR2 EKD. The V and J ends lost 0 bases and 0 bases respectively, with 11 bases between them.

Concerning this clone itself: The protein recorded in TCRdb matches a much larger clone and deviates from this DNA's translation at residue 4, suggesting a read error; the protein here is obtained by translating the DNA. This sequence joins TRDV2 and TRDJ3; 11 bases align to TRDD3. V shed 5 bases, J shed 2 bases, and the junction held 7 bases outside the gene matches. The CDR3 length is 18 residues. Germline CDR1 and CDR2: GEAIGNYY and EKD. This chain's CDR3 is CACGKVLGDTWDTRQMFF. In DNA form, the CDR3 reads TGTGCCTGTGGCAAAGTACTGGGGGATACCTGGGACACCCGACAGATGTTTTTC.

The count of this clone is one. This chain joins TRDV2 and TRDJ3; maybe TRDD3 (5 bases). This CDR3 comprises 21 residues. In germline, CDR1 is GEAIGNYY, CDR2 EKD. V was trimmed by 0 bases and J by 7 bases, leaving 27 bases between them. CDR3 loop: CACDTVSGDHDISFDTRQMFF. The CDR3 nucleotides are TGTGCCTGTGACACCGTCAGTGGGGACCACGATATCTCCTTTGACACCCGACAGATGTTTTTC.

This clone was seen a handful of times. With a far larger clone one base away, a read error is the likely cause. The same CDR3 also results from other DNA sequences found in this sample. The rearrangement joins TRDV2 to TRDJ1, with 7 bases identical to TRDD3. J lost 0 bases, V lost 1 base, and 13 bases had no gene match. Germline values: CDR1 GEAIGNYY, CDR2 EKD. This CDR3 spans 18 amino acids. The CDR3 region has the DNA TGTGCCTGTGACACGAAACGGGGATTGGGGGACTACACCGATAAACTCATCTTT. It translates to CACDTKRGLGDYTDKLIF.

Remarks on this clone: A far larger clone is a single base away, which makes a read error likely. In nucleotides, the CDR3 is TGTGCTCTTGGGGAAATATGGGGTTCCCCACTGGGGGAGTCGTACACCGATAAACTCATCTTT. Translation: CALGEIWGSPLGESYTDKLIF. The chain couples TRDV1 to TRDJ1; 9 nucleotides line up with TRDD3. CDR1 is TSWWSYY and CDR2 is QGS in the germline V gene. The CDR3 sequence is 21 residues long. Germline trimming cut 2 bases from V and 0 bases from J; bases unmatched to any gene: 19.

A word on this clone: The mismatch at residue 8 between this DNA's translation and the TCRdb protein of a much larger clone likely reflects a read error; the protein shown is translated from the DNA. The chain uses TRDV2 and TRDJ3; 9 positions match TRDD3. J was trimmed by 0 bases and V by 3 bases; bases with no gene match: 8. The CDR3 length is 19 residues. Germline V gives CDR1 GEAIGNYY, CDR2 EKD. CDR3 in amino acids: CACDVLGETRSWDTRQMFF. CDR3 DNA sequence: TGTGCCTGTGACGTACTGGGGGAGACGCGCTCCTGGGACACCCGACAGATGTTTTTC.

About this clone itself: A far bigger clonotype differs at one base, so this is likely a read error. The chain has TRDV2 and TRDJ1, with 7 bases lining up with TRDD3. The CDR3 runs to 15 residues. After removal of 3 bases from V and 2 bases from J, the junction contained 8 bases not matched to a gene. Germline lookup yields CDR1 GEAIGNYY and CDR2 EKD. CDR3 loop: CACDALGVKTDKLIF. CDR3 DNA: TGTGCCTGTGACGCCCTGGGGGTCAAAACCGATAAACTCATCTTT.

This clone was detected only a few times. Since a far larger clone is one base different, this is likely a read error. J is TRDJ1 and V is TRDV2; 8 bases match TRDD3. J lost 0 bases, V lost 5 bases, and 4 bases had no gene match. The length of the CDR3 is 14 residues. Germline assignment: CDR1 GEAIGNYY and CDR2 EKD. CDR3 region: CACGLLGDTDKLIF. CDR3 coding DNA: TGTGCCTGTGGCCTACTGGGGGACACCGATAAACTCATCTTT.

Only a few counts were recorded for this clone. The chain employs TRDV2 and TRDJ1, with D possibly being TRDD3 (6 bases). Germline lookup yields CDR1 GEAIGNYY and CDR2 EKD. The CDR3 loop spans 16 amino acids. The ends were cut back, 3 bases at V and 5 bases at J, with 21 bases in the middle. In nucleotides, the CDR3 is TGTGCCTGTGACCGGATGGGGGTTCCTCCTCGAGATAAACTCATCTTT. This sequence encodes CACDRMGVPPRDKLIF.

Turning to this clone: This clone may be a read error of a much larger clone one base away. The sample holds other DNA sequences that translate to the same CDR3. As DNA, the CDR3 is TGTGCTCTTGGGGAACTCCCTCCAATGCTTTCTCGGGACCTGACCCGAGGGCATAAACTCATCTTT. Protein sequence: CALGELPPMLSRDLTRGHKLIF. The rearrangement joins TRDV1 to TRDJ1; D call uncertain. This CDR3 contains 22 residues. Between the trimmed V and J ends, which lost 0 bases and 6 bases, there was a span of 35 bases. Germline V gene data show CDR1 as TSWWSYY and CDR2 as QGS.

As regards this clone: TCRdb assigns this DNA the protein of a much larger clone, which departs from its translation at residue 16; this likely reflects a read error, and the protein shown comes from translating the DNA. The CDR3 sequence: CACDPVVGASSWDTRKMFF. CDR3 nucleotides: TGTGCCTGTGACCCGGTGGTGGGGGCCTCCTCCTGGGACACCCGAAAGATGTTTTTC. The V and J genes are TRDV2 and TRDJ3; TRDD3 might be the D (6 bases). Germline CDR1 reads GEAIGNYY; CDR2 reads EKD. CDR3 size: 19 residues.